A selection of T cell receptor beta chains follows, all from one sample in a study of beta chain features in type 1 diabetes. The table came from immunoSEQ multiplex PCR; TCRdb's copy has only in-frame clones and leaves some out. The sample yields more than 300,000 clones, roughly 8.8% seen once. Sequencing was carried out using central memory CD4+ T cells from blood. The receptors were gathered from a man aged 30 to 45 with type 1 diabetes. CDR3s include the opening cysteine and the closing phenylalanine or tryptophan. A D gene is named only where the DNA matches it firmly. Size values are once, few and many counts, or a class for expanded clones, and some rows have none.

d_gene	abundance	v_gene	j_gene	CDR3nt	CDR3aa
.	many	TRBV15	TRBJ1-2	TGTGCCACCAGCGGGCAGGGAAACTATGGCTACACCTTC	CATSGQGNYGYTF
.	many	TRBV11-2	TRBJ2-2	TGTGCCAGCACCGCCCTCGGACTATCCGGGGAGCTGTTTTTT	CASTALGLSGELFF
TRBD1	few	TRBV18	TRBJ1-3	TGTGCCAGCTCAGAGGACAGGGGCTCTGGAAACACCATATATTTT	CASSEDRGSGNTIYF
.	few	TRBV13	TRBJ2-3	TGTGCCAGCAGCTCCGGGGGCACGACAGATACGCAGTATTTT	CASSSGGTTDTQYF
.	.	TRBV30	TRBJ1-5	TGTGCCTGGAGTGGAGAGCGGATGCCCCAGCATTTT	CAWSGERMPQHF
.	.	TRBV7-2	TRBJ2-3	TGTGCCAGCAGCTTAGCGGTAGCCCCAGATACGCAGTATTTT	CASSLAVAPDTQYF
.	.	TRBV19	TRBJ2-5	TGTGCCAGTAGTATAGGCCCTGGGGGAGAGGGAGGAAAGTACTTC	CASSIGPGGEGGKYF
.	many	TRBV28	TRBJ2-3	TGTGCCAGCAGTTTCAGCAGCACAGATACGCAGTATTTT	CASSFSSTDTQYF
.	few	TRBV13	TRBJ2-5	TGTGCCAGCAGTGAGGTGGGAGAGACCCAGTACTTC	CASSEVGETQYF
.	.	TRBV7-2	TRBJ1-5	TGTGCCAGCAGCCTATCTTACAATCAGCCCCAGCATTTT	CASSLSYNQPQHF
.	few	TRBV7-8	TRBJ2-5	TGTGCCAGCAGCCCGGGACGGCAAGAGACCCAGTACTTC	CASSPGRQETQYF
.	many	TRBV7-9	TRBJ2-3	TGTGCCAGCAGCCCTTCTGGTGCAGCTAGCACAGATACGCAGTATTTT	CASSPSGAASTDTQYF
.	many	TRBV6-6	TRBJ1-5	TGTGCCAGCCAGACAGGAGGGGGCAATCAGCCCCAGCATTTT	CASQTGGGNQPQHF
.	.	TRBV28	TRBJ1-1	TGTGCCAGCAGTTTAATGGGACGGAGGAACACTGAAGCTTTCTTT	CASSLMGRRNTEAFF
TRBD2	few	TRBV6-6	TRBJ2-3	TGTGCCAGCTTCCGTAGCGGGGGATCAGATACGCAGTATTTT	CASFRSGGSDTQYF
.	few	TRBV6-5	TRBJ2-7	TGTGCCAGCAGTTACCGCAGTACCTACGAGCAGTACTTC	CASSYRSTYEQYF
TRBD2	.	TRBV6-6	TRBJ2-1	TGTGCCAGCATTAGCGGGGGGGCATTCTACAATGAGCAGTTCTTC	CASISGGAFYNEQFF
.	.	TRBV7-2	TRBJ2-1	TGTGCCAGCAGCCGACTGGCGGGCGAAAACAATGAGCAGTTCTTC	CASSRLAGENNEQFF
.	.	TRBV30	TRBJ2-5	TGTGCCTGGAGTGTTAGCGAGACCCAGTACTTC	CAWSVSETQYF
.	.	TRBV29-1	TRBJ1-2	TGCAGCGTTGATTGGGGCGGCGACTATGGCTACACCTTC	CSVDWGGDYGYTF
TRBD1	.	TRBV4-1	TRBJ1-2	TGCGCCAGCAGCCAAGATCTTAATACAGGGGTTAACTATGGCTACACCTTC	CASSQDLNTGVNYGYTF
.	.	TRBV7-2	TRBJ2-3	TGTGCCAGCAGCGCGAGACCGGGACCTTGGGGGAAAGATACGCAGTATTTT	CASSARPGPWGKDTQYF
TRBD1	.	TRBV29-1	TRBJ1-2	TGCAGCGTTACTCCGACAGGGGCCGCTAACTATGGCTACACCTTC	CSVTPTGAANYGYTF
TRBD1	.	TRBV5-4	TRBJ2-1	TGTGCCAGCAGCGACAGGGTTAACAATGAGCAGTTCTTC	CASSDRVNNEQFF
.	few	TRBV6-5	TRBJ1-2	TGTGCCAGCAGAGGGTTCAGGGGAGGAAGTAGGTACACCTTC	CASRGFRGGSRYTF
.	few	TRBV2	TRBJ1-6	TGTGCCAGCACCCAGGGCAGTTCACCCCTCCACTTT	CASTQGSSPLHF
.	.	TRBV29-1	TRBJ1-1	TGCAGCGTTGACGGGAAACAGTTCAACACTGAAGCTTTCTTT	CSVDGKQFNTEAFF
TRBD1	.	TRBV7-2	TRBJ2-7	TGTGCCAGCAGCCTAGCCGGGACAGGGGTCCGCTACGAGCAGTACTTC	CASSLAGTGVRYEQYF
TRBD2	.	TRBV29-1	TRBJ2-5	TGCAGCGCTGGCCCGCGGGGGTCCCAAGAGACCCAGTACTTC	CSAGPRGSQETQYF
.	.	TRBV4-3	TRBJ2-2	TGCGCCAGCAGCAGTTTCGGCGGGGAGCTGTTTTTT	CASSSFGGELFF
TRBD2	many	TRBV2	TRBJ2-2	TGTGCCAGCAGTGGATCATTCGGGGGGTCCACCGGGGAGCTGTTTTTT	CASSGSFGGSTGELFF
TRBD1	few	TRBV29-1	TRBJ1-1	TGCAGCGTTAAGGGGCCTACAGGGGGCTGGGGCACTGAAGCTTTCTTT	CSVKGPTGGWGTEAFF
TRBD1	few	TRBV5-6	TRBJ2-3	TGTGCCAGCAGCTCCCAGGGGGCCTCAGATACGCAGTATTTT	CASSSQGASDTQYF
.	few	TRBV28	TRBJ1-1	TGTGCCAGCAGTACCCTCCGGGGGGTAGATACTGAAGCTTTCTTT	CASSTLRGVDTEAFF
.	few	TRBV6-6	TRBJ2-7	TGTGCCAGCGGACATCCCTACGAGCAGTACTTC	CASGHPYEQYF
TRBD1	few	TRBV10-3	TRBJ1-2	TGTGCCATCAGGGGAATTGGACAGGGCTATGGCTACACCTTC	CAIRGIGQGYGYTF
TRBD1	.	TRBV7-9	TRBJ2-4	TGTGCCAGCAGCTCCCCCACAGGGGCGAGCGCCAAAAACATTCAGTACTTC	CASSSPTGASAKNIQYF
.	few	TRBV9	TRBJ2-3	TGTGCCAGCACACCGGGGGGCAGGCCGACAGATACGCAGTATTTT	CASTPGGRPTDTQYF
.	.	TRBV9	TRBJ2-5	TGTGCCAGCAGCGCGACATCTCAGGAGACCCAGTACTTC	CASSATSQETQYF
.	.	TRBV5-1	TRBJ2-3	TGCGCCAGCAGCTTCAATGGAGATACGCAGTATTTT	CASSFNGDTQYF
.	few	TRBV9	TRBJ2-3	TGTGCCAGCAGCCCATTCACAGATACGCAGTATTTT	CASSPFTDTQYF
TRBD1	.	TRBV29-1	TRBJ2-4	TGCAGCGTTAAGACAGGGGCGGTAAACATTCAGTACTTC	CSVKTGAVNIQYF
TRBD1	few	TRBV6-1	TRBJ1-6	TGTGCCAGCAGCGCAGGGGGGGAAAATTCACCCCTCCACTTT	CASSAGGENSPLHF
.	once	TRBV27	TRBJ2-7	TGTGCCAGCAGAGAGACGGAGTCCTACGAGCAGTACTTC	CASRETESYEQYF
.	few	TRBV27	TRBJ1-2	TGTGCCAGCGGATCAGGGGCGGGCTACACCTTC	CASGSGAGYTF
.	few	TRBV20-1	TRBJ2-3	TGCAGTGCTGGGGGGCCTGATACGCAGTATTTT	CSAGGPDTQYF
.	few	TRBV5-1	TRBJ1-3	TGCGCCAGCACCGTTTTTCCAGGGTCTGGAAACACCATATATTTT	CASTVFPGSGNTIYF
TRBD2	.	TRBV7-9	TRBJ2-2	TGTGCCAGCAGCTTAAAGAGCGGGGGGAACACCGGGGAGCTGTTTTTT	CASSLKSGGNTGELFF
.	.	TRBV9	TRBJ1-6	TGTGCCAGCAGCACCATCCTGGGGACCTATAATTCACCCCTCCACTTT	CASSTILGTYNSPLHF
.	few	TRBV5-8	TRBJ2-7	TGTGCCAGCAGCTGGCTCCAAACCAGCGAGCAGTACTTC	CASSWLQTSEQYF
.	.	TRBV19	TRBJ2-5	TGTGCCAGTAGTATTTCTGCGGAAACAGAGACCCAGTACTTC	CASSISAETETQYF
.	few	TRBV14	TRBJ2-7	TGTGCCAGCAGCCAAGATCGGAGCAGGGTCTACGAGCAGTACTTC	CASSQDRSRVYEQYF
.	.	TRBV7-2	TRBJ2-5	TGTGCCAGCAGCTTAGATCGGATTAAAGAGACCCAGTACTTC	CASSLDRIKETQYF